This entry lists 8 T cell receptor beta chains sequenced from one sample in a study of long-term antiretroviral therapy in people with HIV. A v3.0 immunoSEQ assay was performed at survey level. Profiled with immunoSEQ multiplex PCR; TCRdb holds only in-frame clones, not every one. Among about 35,000 clones listed, 70% to 90% were seen once. This material consisted of unsorted PBMCs, taken 2.2 years after starting antiretroviral therapy. These receptors were collected from a man between 18 and 29 years old with HIV.

The chain has TRBV29-1 and TRBJ1-1; D not resolved. Deletions cut 5 bases from V and 5 bases from J, with 3 bases between. The CDR3 has 9 residues. The germline V gene has CDR1 SQVTM and CDR2 ANQGSEA. CDR3 protein: CSVRTEAFF. CDR3 nucleotide sequence: TGCAGCGTTCGGACTGAAGCTTTCTTT.

This clone was observed a single time. The gene calls are TRBV19 and TRBJ1-5; 7 nucleotides match TRBD1. The CDR3 loop spans 15 amino acids. V gave up 5 bases and J gave up 5 bases; unmatched junction bases: 9. The germline CDR1 and CDR2 sequences are LNHDA and SQIVND (reference sequence). CDR3 nucleotide sequence: TGTGCCAGTAGTTTTCACACAGGGGTCGATCAGCCCCAGCATTTT. It codes for CASSFHTGVDQPQHF.

The chain links TRBV14 to TRBJ1-1, with D perhaps matching TRBD1 (6 bases). CDR3 length: 16 residues. Looked up from germline, CDR1 is SGHDN and CDR2 is FVKESK. Trimming took 0 bases from V and 5 from J, leaving 16 bases between them. This CDR3 reads CASSQDASQGRTEAFF. The CDR3 bases are TGTGCCAGCAGCCAAGATGCGAGTCAGGGGAGAACTGAAGCTTTCTTT.

The V and J genes are TRBV6-1 and TRBJ2-1; D gene uncertain. With 10 bases removed from V and 2 bases from J, the gap between germline ends came to 18 bases. Germline V CDR1 and CDR2: MNHNS, SASEGT. This CDR3 comprises 15 residues. CDR3: CATLRGVSAYNEQFF. The CDR3 DNA follows: TGTGCCACACTCAGAGGTGTCTCCGCCTACAATGAGCAGTTCTTC.

This chain uses TRBV28 with TRBJ2-2; the match to TRBD2 covers 12 bases. CDR3 size: 16 residues. V lost 7 bases and J lost 6; bases outside the gene matches: 9. From germline, CDR1 is MDHEN and CDR2 SYDVKM. Here the CDR3 DNA reads TGTGCCAGCACCCTCGGCCTAGCGGGAGGGGCCGGGGAGCTGTTTTTT. Amino acid sequence: CASTLGLAGGAGELFF.

The chain links TRBV7-8 to TRBJ1-4; 9 nucleotides align to TRBD1. The CDR3 contains 14 residues. Germline CDR1 and CDR2: SGHVS and FQNEAQ. With V trimmed by 5 bases and J by 6 bases, 4 bases remained unmatched. As DNA, the CDR3 is TGTGCCAGCAGCACTGGGACAGGGTATGAAAAACTGTTTTTT. Amino acids: CASSTGTGYEKLFF.

The rearrangement uses TRBV5-1 and TRBJ1-1; no clear D. Trimming pared 0 bases from V and 0 bases from J, leaving 9 bases between. CDR1 and CDR2 (germline): SGHRS, YFSETQ. The CDR3 sequence is 15 residues long. The CDR3 is CASSLAPGLNTEAFF. CDR3 nucleotide sequence: TGCGCCAGCAGCTTGGCCCCGGGATTGAACACTGAAGCTTTCTTT.

V and J are TRBV6-1 and TRBJ2-2; D might be TRBD2 (6 bases). With 10 bases removed from V and 4 bases from J, the gap between germline ends came to 16 bases. This CDR3 region has 14 residues. The germline CDR1 and CDR2 sequences are MNHNS and SASEGT. The CDR3 coding sequence is TGTGCCACCTCAGGCGGGACCAGCACCGGGGAGCTGTTTTTT. Translating gives CATSGGTSTGELFF.